The TCR beta chain described here comes from a study of OX40 agonist ivuxolimab in advanced cancers. The data were produced by immunoSEQ multiplex PCR, yet TCRdb's version contains in-frame clones alone and is incomplete. Of 75,000 to 95,000 clones detected, around 89% appear once; the ten largest clones hold nearly 7.5%. Unmatched junction bases numbered 3, after V lost 3 bases and J lost 6 bases. This CDR3 region has 14 residues. The germline gives CDR1 LNHDA, CDR2 SQIVND (reference sequence). The starting material was CD4+ or CD8+ T cells sorted from blood, obtained in a trial of the OX40 agonist ivuxolimab. The genes are TRBV19 and TRBJ2-2; 8 nucleotides line up with TRBD1. This sequence was found in an adult with an advanced solid tumor such as melanoma, head and neck, liver or kidney cancer. In DNA, the CDR3 is TGTGCCAGTAGTATGGACAGGGTTTCCGGGGAGCTGTTTTTT. Its translation: CASSMDRVSGELFF. The whole variable domain, remainder taken from reference TRBV19 and TRBJ2-2, is DGGITQSPKYLFRKEGQNVTLSCEQNLNHDAMYWYRQDPGQGLRLIYYSQIVNDFQKGDIAEGYSVSREKKESFPLTVTSAQKNPTAFYLCASSMDRVSGELFFGEGSRLTVL.